The table lists the clone carrying this TCR beta chain with a few counts. Antigen unknown. CDR1 is GTSNPN and CDR2 is SVGIG in the germline V gene (reference sequence). V lost 0 bases and J lost 4, with 7 bases in between. The CDR3 loop spans 13 amino acids. This sample is drawn from a study of beta chain features in type 1 diabetes. The wider study: Age, gender, cell numbers and subset yield matched between patients and controls.

Study results and caveats: The naive, central memory and Treg TCRB repertoires looked more alike in patients than they did in healthy donors. Among all four CD4+ subsets, Type 1 diabetes patients had TCRB CDR3s that were moderately but significantly shorter.

The isolated RNA, all of it, was reverse transcribed, so expressed TCRB transcripts were what got sequenced. Naive, central memory and regulatory T cell samples came to a mean of approximately 4 million reads. Using immunoSEQ multiplex PCR, the repertoire was profiled, and TCRdb retains in-frame clones only, with some absent. Found here are a few hundred thousand clones, more than 15% of them singletons; the top ten hold 0.085%. Input material: naive CD4+ T cells from blood. The TCR originated in a man aged 30 to 39 with type 1 diabetes. The rearrangement uses TRBV30 and TRBJ1-5; D ambiguous. The CDR3 coding sequence is TGTGCCTGGAGTGTAAAAGGGAATCAGCCCCAGCATTTT. Protein sequence: CAWSVKGNQPQHF.